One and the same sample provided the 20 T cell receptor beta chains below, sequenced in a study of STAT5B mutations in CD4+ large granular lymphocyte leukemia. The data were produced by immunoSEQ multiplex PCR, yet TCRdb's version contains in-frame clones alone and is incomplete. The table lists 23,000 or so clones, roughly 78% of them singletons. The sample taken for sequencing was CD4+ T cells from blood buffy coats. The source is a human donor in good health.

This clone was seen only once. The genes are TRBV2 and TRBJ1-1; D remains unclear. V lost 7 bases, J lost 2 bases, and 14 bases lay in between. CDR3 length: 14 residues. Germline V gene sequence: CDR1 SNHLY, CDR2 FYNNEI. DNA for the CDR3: TGTGCCAGCAACCCGCCTAGTTTAAACACTGAAGCTTTCTTT. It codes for CASNPPSLNTEAFF.

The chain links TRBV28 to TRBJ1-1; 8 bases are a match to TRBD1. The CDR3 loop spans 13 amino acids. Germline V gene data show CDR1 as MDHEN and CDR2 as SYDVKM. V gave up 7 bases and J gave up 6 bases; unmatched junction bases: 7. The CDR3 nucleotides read TGTGCCAGCAAGGACAGGGTTTTTTCTGAAGCTTTCTTT. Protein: CASKDRVFSEAFF.

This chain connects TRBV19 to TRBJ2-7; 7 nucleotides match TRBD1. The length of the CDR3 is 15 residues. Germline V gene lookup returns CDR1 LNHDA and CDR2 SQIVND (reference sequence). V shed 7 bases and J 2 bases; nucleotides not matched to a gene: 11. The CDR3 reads CASTPTKGTAYEQYF. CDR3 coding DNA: TGTGCCAGTACCCCCACAAAGGGGACAGCCTACGAGCAGTACTTC.

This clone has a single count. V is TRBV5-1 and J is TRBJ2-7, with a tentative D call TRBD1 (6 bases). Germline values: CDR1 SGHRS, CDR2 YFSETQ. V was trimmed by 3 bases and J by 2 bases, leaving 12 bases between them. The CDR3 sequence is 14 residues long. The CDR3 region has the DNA TGCGCCAGCAGCTCAGGACAGCCTCCCTACGAGCAGTACTTC. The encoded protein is CASSSGQPPYEQYF. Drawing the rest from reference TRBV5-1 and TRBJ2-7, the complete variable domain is KAGVTQTPRYLIKTRGQQVTLSCSPISGHRSVSWYQQTPGQGLQFLFEYFSETQRNKGNFPGRFSGRQFSNSRSEMNVSTLELGDSALYLCASSSGQPPYEQYFGPGTRLTVT.

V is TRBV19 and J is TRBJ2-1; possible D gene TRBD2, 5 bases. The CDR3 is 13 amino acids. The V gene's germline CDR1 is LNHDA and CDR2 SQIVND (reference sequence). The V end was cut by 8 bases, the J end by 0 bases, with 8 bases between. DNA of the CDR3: TGTGCCAGTGGACGGGACTCCTACAATGAGCAGTTCTTC. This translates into CASGRDSYNEQFF.

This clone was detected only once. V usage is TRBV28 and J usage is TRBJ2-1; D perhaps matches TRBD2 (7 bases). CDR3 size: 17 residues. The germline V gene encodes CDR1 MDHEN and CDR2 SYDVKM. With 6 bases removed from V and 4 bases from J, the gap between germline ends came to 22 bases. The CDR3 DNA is TGTGCCAGCAGGGGAGGGGCTGGGAGGGGGGGTTACAATGAGCAGTTCTTC. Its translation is CASRGGAGRGGYNEQFF.

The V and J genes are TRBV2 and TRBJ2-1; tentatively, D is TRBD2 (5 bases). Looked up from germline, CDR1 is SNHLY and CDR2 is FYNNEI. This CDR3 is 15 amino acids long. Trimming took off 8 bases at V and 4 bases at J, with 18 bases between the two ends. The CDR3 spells CASAAGPSGYNEQFF. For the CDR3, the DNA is TGTGCCAGCGCCGCGGGCCCCAGCGGTTACAATGAGCAGTTCTTC.

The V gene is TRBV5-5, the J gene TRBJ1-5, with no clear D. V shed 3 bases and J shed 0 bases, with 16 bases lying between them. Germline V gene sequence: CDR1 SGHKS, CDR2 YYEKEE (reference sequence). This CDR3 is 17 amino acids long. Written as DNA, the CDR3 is TGTGCCAGCAGCTCCGGAGCCGAGAATCATAGCAATCAGCCCCAGCATTTT. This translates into CASSSGAENHSNQPQHF.

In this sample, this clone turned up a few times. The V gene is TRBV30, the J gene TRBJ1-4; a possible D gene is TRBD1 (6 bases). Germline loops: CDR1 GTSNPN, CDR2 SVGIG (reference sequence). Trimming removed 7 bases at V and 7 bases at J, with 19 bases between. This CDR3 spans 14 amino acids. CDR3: CASHRARLAEKLFF. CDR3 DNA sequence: TGTGCCTCACACAGGGCCCGCTTGGCTGAAAAACTGTTTTTT.

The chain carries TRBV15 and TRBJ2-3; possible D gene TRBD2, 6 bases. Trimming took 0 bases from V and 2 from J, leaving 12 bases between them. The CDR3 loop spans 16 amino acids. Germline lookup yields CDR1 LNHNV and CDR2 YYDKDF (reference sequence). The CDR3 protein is CATSRDFSGSTDTQYF. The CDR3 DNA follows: TGTGCCACCAGCAGAGACTTTAGCGGTTCCACAGATACGCAGTATTTT.

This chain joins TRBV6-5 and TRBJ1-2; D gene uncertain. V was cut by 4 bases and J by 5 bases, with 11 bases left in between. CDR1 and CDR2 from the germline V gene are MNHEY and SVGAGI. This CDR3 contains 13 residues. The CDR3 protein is CASSWRRGYGYTF. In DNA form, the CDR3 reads TGTGCCAGCAGTTGGAGACGAGGTTATGGCTACACCTTC.

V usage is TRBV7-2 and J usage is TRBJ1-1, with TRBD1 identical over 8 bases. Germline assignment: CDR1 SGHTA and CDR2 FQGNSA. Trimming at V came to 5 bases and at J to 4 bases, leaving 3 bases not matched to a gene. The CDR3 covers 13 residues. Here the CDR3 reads CASSLQGATEAFF. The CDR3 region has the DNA TGTGCCAGCAGCCTTCAGGGGGCCACTGAAGCTTTCTTT.

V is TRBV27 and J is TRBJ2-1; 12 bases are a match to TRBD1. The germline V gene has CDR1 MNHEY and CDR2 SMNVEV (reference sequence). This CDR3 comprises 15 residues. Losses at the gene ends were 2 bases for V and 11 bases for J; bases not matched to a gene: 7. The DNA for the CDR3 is TGTGCCAGCAGTTTACGGGGACAGGGGGCGAAGAAGCAGTTCTTC. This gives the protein CASSLRGQGAKKQFF.

CDR3: CASSNRGAGNTIYF. CDR3 sequence (DNA): TGTGCCAGCAGCAACAGGGGAGCTGGAAACACCATATATTTT. The chain uses TRBV27 and TRBJ1-3, with 7 bases identical to TRBD1. This CDR3 region has 14 residues. Looked up from germline, CDR1 is MNHEY and CDR2 is SMNVEV (reference sequence). V lost 6 bases and J lost 2; bases outside the gene matches: 4.

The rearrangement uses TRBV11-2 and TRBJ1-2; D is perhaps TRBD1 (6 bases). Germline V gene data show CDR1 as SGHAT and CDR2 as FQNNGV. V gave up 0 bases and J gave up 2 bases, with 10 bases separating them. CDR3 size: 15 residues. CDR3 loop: CASSLDAGQNYGYTF. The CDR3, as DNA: TGTGCCAGCAGCTTAGATGCCGGACAGAACTATGGCTACACCTTC.

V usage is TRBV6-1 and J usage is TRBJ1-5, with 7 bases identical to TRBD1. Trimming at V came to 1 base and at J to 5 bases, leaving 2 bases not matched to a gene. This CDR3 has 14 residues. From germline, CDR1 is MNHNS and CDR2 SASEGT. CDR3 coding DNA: TGTGCCAGCAGTGAAGTGACAGGGTATCAGCCCCAGCATTTT. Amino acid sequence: CASSEVTGYQPQHF.

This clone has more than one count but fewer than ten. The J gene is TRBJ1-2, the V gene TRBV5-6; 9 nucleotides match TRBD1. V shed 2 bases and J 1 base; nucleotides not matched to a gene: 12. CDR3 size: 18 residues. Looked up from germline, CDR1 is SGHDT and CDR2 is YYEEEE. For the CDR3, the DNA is TGTGCCAGCAGCTTAATTCGGGACAGGGTAAGGGGTAACTATGGCTACACCTTC. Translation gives CASSLIRDRVRGNYGYTF.

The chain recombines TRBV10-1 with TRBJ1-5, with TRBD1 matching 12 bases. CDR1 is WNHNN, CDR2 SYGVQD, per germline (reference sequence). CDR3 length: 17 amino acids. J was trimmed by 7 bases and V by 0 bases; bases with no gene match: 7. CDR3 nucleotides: TGCGCCAGCAGTGAGTCTTTGGGACAGGGGGCGGACCAGCCCCAGCATTTT. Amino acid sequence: CASSESLGQGADQPQHF.

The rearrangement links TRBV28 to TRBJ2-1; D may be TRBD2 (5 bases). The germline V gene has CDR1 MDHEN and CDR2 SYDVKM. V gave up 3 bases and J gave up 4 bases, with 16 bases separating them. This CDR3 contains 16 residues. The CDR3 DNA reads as TGTGCCAGCAGTTTTTTTTCCCTACGGACTTACAATGAGCAGTTCTTC. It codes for CASSFFSLRTYNEQFF.

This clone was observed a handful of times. The CDR3 loop is CASSILGGTQYF. The CDR3 DNA sequence: TGTGCCAGCAGTATACTGGGGGGGACCCAGTACTTC. V gene TRBV27 combines with J gene TRBJ2-5, with D tentatively TRBD2 (6 bases). Germline V gene lookup returns CDR1 MNHEY and CDR2 SMNVEV (reference sequence). Trimming cost V 5 bases and J 7 bases, with 11 bases left between them. The CDR3 has 12 amino acids.